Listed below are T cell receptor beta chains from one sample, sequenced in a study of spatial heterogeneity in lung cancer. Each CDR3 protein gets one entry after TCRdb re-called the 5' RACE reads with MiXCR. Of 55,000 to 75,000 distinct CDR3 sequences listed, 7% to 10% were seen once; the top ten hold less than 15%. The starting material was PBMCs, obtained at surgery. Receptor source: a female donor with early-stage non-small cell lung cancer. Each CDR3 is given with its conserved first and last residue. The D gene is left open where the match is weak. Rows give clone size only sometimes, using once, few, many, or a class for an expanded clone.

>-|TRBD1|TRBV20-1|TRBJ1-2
TGCAGTGCTGGGGACAGGGGGCACACCTTC
CSAGDRGHTF
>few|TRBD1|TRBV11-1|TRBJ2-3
TGTGCCAGCAGCTCCTACCGGGACAGGGAAACAGATACGCAGTATTTT
CASSSYRDRETDTQYF
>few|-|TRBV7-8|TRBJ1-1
TGTGCCAGCAGCTTTATCTTGGGAAGGGACGCTGAAGCTTTCTTT
CASSFILGRDAEAFF
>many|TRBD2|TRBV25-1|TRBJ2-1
TGTGCCAGCAGTGAAGCGGGGGGCTCCTACAATGAGCAGTTCTTC
CASSEAGGSYNEQFF
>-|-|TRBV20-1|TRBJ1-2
TGCAGTGCTTCCCGGACCGGATTAGGCTACACCTTC
CSASRTGLGYTF
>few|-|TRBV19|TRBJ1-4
TGTGCCAGTAGTGCCACAGGCGGGTCTGGTGAAAAACTGTTTTTT
CASSATGGSGEKLFF
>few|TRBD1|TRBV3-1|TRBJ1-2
TGTGCCAGCAGCCACCGAGGGGGCCTTAACTATGGCTACACCTTC
CASSHRGGLNYGYTF
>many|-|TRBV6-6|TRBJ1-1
TGTGCCAGCAACACCGCAGGTTATTTGAGCACTGAAGCTTTCTTT
CASNTAGYLSTEAFF
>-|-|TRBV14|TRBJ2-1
TGTGCCAGCAGCCAAGATAGGGGGGGACTATTCAATGAGCAGTTCTTC
CASSQDRGGLFNEQFF
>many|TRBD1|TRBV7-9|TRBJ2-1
TGTGCCAGCAGCCCTCCGGGGCCAGGGGGCAATGAGCAGTTCTTC
CASSPPGPGGNEQFF
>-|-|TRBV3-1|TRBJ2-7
TGTGCCAGCAGCCACCTGGGCTACGAGCAGTACTTC
CASSHLGYEQYF